This TCR beta chain appears in the sequencing data of a study of regulatory T cells in long-lasting Graves disease. Time point given: newly diagnosed GD, antithyroid drugs for less than 3 months. RNA isolated from PBMCs was used to make the TCR library. CDR3 size: 15 residues. Germline V CDR1 and CDR2: LGHDT, YNNKEL (reference sequence). With 4 bases clipped from V and 4 bases from J, the junction kept 6 bases outside the gene matches. The TCR beta library used iRepertoire HTBI primers with Arm-PCR amplification of CDR3. TCRdb ran MiXCR on the multiplex PCR reads and lists one entry per CDR3 protein. The sample shows 200,000 to 250,000 distinct CDR3 sequences, roughly a fifth of them seen only once. This clonotype is a singleton in its sample. These sequences were also reported in another study, on T cells in Graves' hyperthyroidism and ophthalmopathy.

The chain uses TRBV3-1 and TRBJ1-1, with TRBD1 identical over 10 bases. The sequencing here drew on peripheral blood mononuclear cells (PBMCs), taken at new diagnosis, from a patient treated with antithyroid drugs. The TCR sequence derives from a woman aged 25 to 39 with Graves disease. CDR3 DNA: TGTGCCAGCAGCCGACCCGGGACAGGGGTCACTGAAGCTTTCTTT. It codes for CASSRPGTGVTEAFF.